This note documents a single TCR beta chain sequence. This receptor's antigen is unknown. Per-base qualities were not stored, and no clone one base away is much larger. This record comes from a study of cytomegalovirus exposure and HLA in healthy donors (dated by TCRdb to about 2017). Regarding the complete study: According to an earlier analysis of a few hundred of the donors, 150 million to 200 million T cells yielded roughly 100 million unique TCR beta sequences and roughly 280 Gb of sequence data. An early release that covered 640 HLA-typed donors contained around 300 gigabases of sequencing data and tens of millions of unique TCR sequences. Among the roughly 430 genotyped donors, roughly 80% belonged to the genetic ancestry cluster associated with self-reported Caucasian donors. The study aimed to test whether signatures of past pathogen exposure could be identified by cataloging public T cell receptors. The T cell repertoires of 700 or so subjects were profiled by immunosequencing and related to cytomegalovirus serostatus. In addition to the first cohort of roughly 700 subjects, a separate validation cohort of over 90 different subjects was used. To predict cytomegalovirus infection status, the study combined high-throughput TCR immunosequencing, statistical association of individual TCRs with disease status, and machine learning. In a later analysis, previously published TCR beta repertoires from 500 to 750 donors were re-analyzed and high-resolution HLA genotyping was added so that TCR occurrence patterns could be studied. In the later analysis, no new phenotypic data were used to find candidate immune exposures; instead, reliance was placed on TCR beta sequences and their occurrence across donors. To decide whether each TCR beta V gene segment behaved as functional or pseudogenic, an earlier analysis of some 570 of the donors relied on high-throughput TCR beta sequencing. Donor age, sex, ethnicity and CMV serostatus were compiled together with the repertoire data. In a later genetic analysis, genome-wide SNP genotypes for about 65% of the 666 donors were used, and that subset was treated as a discovery cohort. All discovery cohort repertoires had been generated on a single sequencing platform. Class I and class II HLA loci were covered by the typing at four-digit resolution. Typing coverage varied by locus: roughly 620-640 donors for A, B, C, DRB1 and DQB1; approximately 520 for DQA1; about 600 for DPA1; 400 to 480 for DPB1. Roughly five DR-DQ haplotypes were handled as single units for association and clustering, since linkage in the cohort was strong. Among several hundred genotyped donors of the cohort, an average of approximately 240,000 unique TCR beta nucleotide sequences was sequenced per donor, of which about 18% were non-productive. General study outcomes and caveats: A few of the identified cytomegalovirus-associated TCR beta chains were confirmed in vitro to be specific for cytomegalovirus antigens. The study gave a list of 150 to 200 TCR beta chains associated with cytomegalovirus. Broadly in line with IMGT annotations, most TCR beta V segments showed up in productive rearrangements about 87% or about 30% of the time in an earlier analysis of 450 to 750 of the donors. Compared with the roughly 700-donor mean, donors in an Asian-associated ancestry cluster had fewer N-insertions in productive TCRs, according to a later genetic analysis. Compared with equally common non-associated chains, HLA-associated TCR beta chains in a later analysis were more clonally expanded and had lower generation probabilities. The earlier analysis of 587 of the donors excluded fewer than 20 rarely observed V segments, including chromosome 9 orphons, because counts were too low. The sequencing pipeline was judged likely to have produced a cluster of highly shared sequence variants as a technical artifact. Most TCR sequences were observed very rarely across donors, whereas some public TCRs were present in many individuals. Immune exposure information for the cohort was limited to CMV serostatus. When HLA alleles, especially DR and DQ, strongly co-occurred, TCR associations were difficult to assign to individual alleles. Only TCR beta chains were sequenced in this cohort, and the absence of alpha or paired-chain data limited detectable features. Cytomegalovirus status was reported to be diagnosed by the classifier with high specificity and sensitivity in both the original and validation cohorts. According to a later analysis, parvovirus B19, influenza, CMV and Epstein-Barr virus appeared linked to several top co-occurrence clusters. A further reported finding was that TCR beta sequences accurately predicted the HLA-A and HLA-B alleles for most subjects in the first cohort. A later analysis found that most CMV-associated TCR beta chains appeared HLA-restricted, with HLA associations seemingly driven largely by CMV exposure. Correlated functional status among segregating V segments might reflect linkage disequilibrium, but an unknown experimental factor could not be ruled out. A later analysis associated 15,000 or so TCR beta sequences with specific HLA alleles at a false discovery rate of 0.05. Because the 87-base-pair reads could not distinguish some IMGT-functional V segments, including TRBV6-2 and TRBV6-3, those segments were excluded. Because some donors lacked HLA typing at each locus, the association tests relied only on the typed subset. A later analysis found that TCR association rates varied across HLA loci, with DRB1 alleles showing the most associated TCRs and HLA-C alleles the fewest. An association between a missense DCLRE1C variant and V-gene and J-gene trimming of TCR beta chains was found in a later genetic analysis and replicated in an independent cohort. Roughly uniform sequencing depth across donors was assumed in presence/absence analyses, although this assumption may not hold. According to the authors, the approach could potentially be generalized to other disease states and immunological phenotypes.

Libraries were constructed by the immunoSEQ multiplex PCR assay. For the multiplex PCR, a mixture combining 60 forward primers for TCR Vbeta segments and 13 reverse primers for TCR Jbeta segments was used. A multiplex PCR assay on genomic DNA amplified the CDR3 region of rearranged TCR beta genes. The amplified TCR beta libraries were sequenced on the Illumina HiSeq System as 87-base-pair reads. In the paper's pipeline: Across the 670 or so repertoires, a later analysis counted tens of millions of unique TCR beta chains, 9.5 million to 12 million of which were shared by at least two donors. A nearest-neighbor algorithm error-corrected the raw reads and collapsed the reads into unique sequences, merging closely related sequences to remove PCR and sequencing errors. To assign V, D and J gene segments, CDR3 sequences were aligned to IMGT reference sequences. For a sequence to be retained, a match of at least six nucleotides was required to both a V gene segment and a J gene segment. A rearrangement counted as productive if the CDR3 had no stop codons and remained in frame with V and J, and every other rearrangement counted as non-productive. Following IMGT convention, CDR3 was defined as the stretch from the second conserved V-encoded cysteine to the conserved J-encoded phenylalanine. The earlier analysis of more than 450 of the donors excluded sequences that lacked an unambiguous match to a single V gene segment. In an earlier analysis of around 600 of the donors, V segments were called functional above 56.7% productive rearrangements and were called segregating when the between-donor standard deviation exceeded 5%. A statistical classification framework was built for diagnosing cytomegalovirus status from the catalog of TCR beta chain sequences. A later analysis assigned V and J genes by comparing TCR nucleotide sequences with IMGT/GENE-DB human TR gene sequences. The TCRdist pipeline was used in a later analysis to assign CDR3 sequences and most-parsimonious VDJ recombination scenarios. A later analysis defined each TCR beta chain by its CDR3 amino acid sequence plus V-gene family, and excluded reads lacking a unique V-gene family. To address suspected cross-contamination and a sequencing artifact, a later analysis removed 550 to 750 highly shared, low-generation-probability nucleotide sequences. In a later analysis, a clonal expansion index was calculated for each public chain from normalized within-repertoire ranks of inferred template counts. In a later analysis, generation probabilities were computed using a VDJ recombination model fitted to out-of-frame rearrangements, and the results were checked against IGoR. In a later analysis, TCR-TCR, TCR-HLA and TCR-CMV co-occurrence was scored with hypergeometric tests, and a repertoire-size bias correction was applied to TCR pairs. In a later analysis, false discovery rates were estimated by permuting HLA or CMV assignments 20 times. A later analysis grouped co-occurring TCRs with DBSCAN, adding TCRdist sequence similarity when clustering within HLA-allele-positive subsets. Repertoires with fewer than 30,000 or more than 120,000 public chains, plus five repertoires with anomalous nucleotide sharing, were excluded from co-occurrence clustering. As stored in TCRdb, this immuneACCESS dataset retains in-frame rearrangements with V and J assigned. A fraction of the clones does not appear; measured against another copy, unresolved V genes explain less than half of the discrepancy, and the remainder lacks a known reason. V and J calls and clone size come straight from that table; D and trimming were deduced from the DNA. Within this sample are approximately 180,000 clones, with approximately 84% of them counted one time only. The ten top clones hold more than 0.2% of the sample.

The cohort was made up of roughly 670 healthy bone marrow donors. At the time of sampling, all cohort members were nominally healthy, though unrecorded immune exposures were likely present. The donor was CMV seronegative and was included in the group of a few hundred seronegative cohort members. A peripheral blood sample was collected from each donor, and TCR beta sequencing was performed on peripheral blood mononuclear cells. The Qiagen DNeasy Blood Extraction Kit was used to extract genomic DNA from the blood cell samples. CDR1 and CDR2 were assigned from the germline V gene (reference sequence) as GTSNPN and SVGIG. Deletion took 5 bases off V and 6 bases off J, with a span of 7 bases between the germline ends. From the cysteine through the phenylalanine, the CDR3 covers 10 amino acids. The entry retains the CDR3 DNA only, 30 bases that are in frame from base 1.

This TCR was sampled from a girl less than two years old in good health and CMV-seronegative. Sequenced input: PBMCs. The chain employs TRBV30 and TRBJ1-1; the D gene is unclear. The CDR3: CAWGRAEAFF. The DNA is as follows: TGTGCCTGGGGGCGCGCTGAAGCTTTCTTT.